This T cell receptor beta chain appears in the sequencing data of a study of T-cell memory formation after mild COVID-19. Across the study: Across donors, TCR clusters were largely donor specific. Whole-study findings and limits: Certain responding clones were present in pre-infection memory, suggesting participation of cross-reactive memory. Clones shrinking between day 15 and 85 showed a balanced CD4/CD8 split, and those that grew later tilted toward CD4+. Clones which contracted sat mainly in CM and EM if CD4+, and in EMRA if CD8+.

This clonotype was detected a few times. Antigen specificity is unknown. This CDR3 is 14 amino acids long. Germline trimming cut 6 bases from V and 5 bases from J; bases unmatched to any gene: 8. CDR1 is MNHEY, CDR2 SVGAGI, per germline. TCRdb ran MiXCR on the 5' RACE reads and lists one entry per CDR3 protein. The data contain fewer than 200,000 distinct CDR3 sequences, roughly 18% of them singletons. This receptor was taken from a man younger than 35 who had mild COVID-19 (a few samples of this study predate the infection). Cell type and time point are not known. The sequenced material came from PBMCs or a T cell subset sorted from them (not recorded which). This sequence joins TRBV6-5 and TRBJ2-5, with 8 bases lining up with TRBD1. The CDR3 DNA reads as TGTGCCAGCAGGGGTCAGGGGGCGTCGGAGACCCAGTACTTC. Protein product: CASRGQGASETQYF.